This T cell receptor beta chain was documented in a study of cytomegalovirus exposure and HLA in healthy donors. The PCR was carried out with 60 Vbeta primers and 13 Jbeta primers. Sequenced by immunoSEQ multiplex PCR; TCRdb stores in-frame clones only, minus some. The repertoire has 200,000 to 250,000 clones, around 89% of them found once; the top ten carry 1%. There are 15 residues in the CDR3. V lost 5 bases, J lost 9 bases, and 21 bases lay in between. The germline V gene has CDR1 SGHRS and CDR2 YFSETQ. Findings and limits, study-wide: A later analysis linked a missense variant in DCLRE1C to the trimming of TCR beta V and J genes.

As concerns this clone: Its antigen is as yet unknown.

The sequencing sample was made of PBMCs. The sequence was collected from a woman between 18 and 29 years old in good health and CMV-seronegative. The rearrangement links TRBV5-1 to TRBJ2-1; maybe TRBD1 (6 bases). The CDR3 is CASSKQPGTSGEQFF. DNA of the CDR3: TGCGCCAGCAGTAAACAACCGGGGACAAGTGGTGAGCAGTTCTTC.